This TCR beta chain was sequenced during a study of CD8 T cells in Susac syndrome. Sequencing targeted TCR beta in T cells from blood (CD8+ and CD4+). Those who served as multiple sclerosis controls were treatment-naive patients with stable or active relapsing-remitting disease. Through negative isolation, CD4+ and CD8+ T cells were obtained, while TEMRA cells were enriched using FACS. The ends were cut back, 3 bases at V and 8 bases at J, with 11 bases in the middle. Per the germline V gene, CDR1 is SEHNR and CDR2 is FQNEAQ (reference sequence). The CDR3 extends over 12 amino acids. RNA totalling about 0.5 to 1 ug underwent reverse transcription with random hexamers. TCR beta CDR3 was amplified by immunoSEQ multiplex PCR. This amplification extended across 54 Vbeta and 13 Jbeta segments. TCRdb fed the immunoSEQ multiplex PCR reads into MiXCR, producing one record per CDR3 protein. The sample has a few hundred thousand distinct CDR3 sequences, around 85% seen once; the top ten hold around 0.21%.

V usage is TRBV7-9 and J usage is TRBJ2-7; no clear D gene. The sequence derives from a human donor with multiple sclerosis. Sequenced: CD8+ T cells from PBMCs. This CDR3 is CASSLPPAQQYF. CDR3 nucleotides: TGTGCCAGCAGCTTGCCCCCAGCACAGCAGTACTTC.